A selection of T cell receptor beta chains follows, all from one sample in a study of cytomegalovirus exposure and HLA in healthy donors. The table came from immunoSEQ multiplex PCR; TCRdb's copy has only in-frame clones and leaves some out. Here the sample spans fewer than 200,000 clones, approximately 86% being singletons. Material for sequencing was PBMCs. The receptors stem from a woman younger than 30 in good health and CMV-seronegative. The conserved cysteine and the conserved F or W are not part of the CDR3 here.

v_call: TRBV27; cdr3_aa: ASRRGILGYGYT
v_call: TRBV9; cdr3_aa: ASSVDVWTDLNNEKLF
v_call: TRBV6-4; cdr3_aa: ASSGTGDTGELF
v_call: TRBV9; cdr3_aa: ASSPRTSGAYNEQF
v_call: TRBV30; cdr3_aa: AWGAGTGYSPLH
v_call: TRBV27; cdr3_aa: ASSSRGGGDNEQF
v_call: TRBV6-5; cdr3_aa: ASSTGQIMNTEAF
v_call: TRBV2; cdr3_aa: ATKDDRGYEKLF
v_call: TRBV28; cdr3_aa: ASSLLGFENYEQY
v_call: TRBV9; cdr3_aa: ASSPTDNTEAF
v_call: TRBV13; cdr3_aa: ASSWGQGAEQY
v_call: TRBV6-6; cdr3_aa: ASSYSRIQETQY
v_call: TRBV7-3; cdr3_aa: ASSPGTGYNEKLF
v_call: TRBV5-8; cdr3_aa: ASSLVQGQNYGYT
v_call: TRBV2; cdr3_aa: ASTRPGYNEQF
v_call: TRBV7-2; cdr3_aa: ASRPEIGVYNEQF
v_call: TRBV4-3; cdr3_aa: ASSQGAVAGNEQF
v_call: TRBV30; cdr3_aa: AWSRDSGTGELF
v_call: TRBV5-4; cdr3_aa: ASSLLADTQY
v_call: TRBV27; cdr3_aa: ASSLEGTGYYGYT
v_call: TRBV10-3; cdr3_aa: AISESRDSFFGLGNSPLH
v_call: TRBV5-1; cdr3_aa: ASSLGPEGLGTDTQY
v_call: TRBV6-4; cdr3_aa: ASSETAGGPNEQY
v_call: TRBV11-2; cdr3_aa: ASSLTSGNQPQH
v_call: TRBV5-1; cdr3_aa: ASSTGGAGETQY
v_call: TRBV5-1; cdr3_aa: ASRRETSTDTQY
v_call: TRBV6-1; cdr3_aa: ASSEVAMGQGSYEQY
v_call: TRBV2; cdr3_aa: ASSLGVAGDQETQY
v_call: TRBV27; cdr3_aa: ASSYRLSNQPQH
v_call: TRBV6-4; cdr3_aa: ASSVNTGADTQY
v_call: TRBV5-8; cdr3_aa: ASTLPSSSYEQY
v_call: TRBV29-1; cdr3_aa: SVPRDSGRVYNEQF
v_call: TRBV10-2; cdr3_aa: ASSEIKRGSNEQF